The clone carrying this TCR beta chain was counted many times. Its cognate antigen is unknown. This sample was included in a study of T-cell reconstitution after alpha-beta-depleted transplantation in children. The study's findings and limits: The origin of high day-60 TCRbeta diversity in some patients lay in surviving recipient T cells and thymic progenitors. Alpha-beta T cells present about two months after transplant were reported to originate from several hundred expanded graft clones. At one year after transplant, newly produced T cells mostly accounted for T-cell counts and diversity.

Unique molecular identifiers tagged the TCRbeta library. TCRdb itself ran the PCR reads through MiXCR, one entry per CDR3 protein. The data contain 550,000 to 800,000 distinct CDR3 sequences, around 14% of them singletons. This CDR3 has 13 amino acids. Germline-derived CDR1 and CDR2 are DFQATT and SNEGSKA (reference sequence). V was shortened by 3 bases and J by 5 bases, with 12 bases between the two germline ends. The chain combines TRBV20-1 with TRBJ2-3; no firm D call. The TCR comes from a girl aged 2 to 10 with congenital amegakaryocytic thrombocytopenia, due to receive a stem cell transplant. Sample: PBMCs, taken before TCRalphabeta/CD19-depleted stem cell transplant. CDR3 coding DNA: TGCAGTGCTAGTTACGGGCCGGGAGATACGCAGTATTTT. It encodes CSASYGPGDTQYF.